This note documents a single T cell receptor (beta chain) sequence. This clonotype has ten or more counts. What this receptor recognizes is not known. Base quality data are lacking; no much larger clone is found one base away. These data originate in a study of CD8 T cells in ankylosing spondylitis (dated by TCRdb to the late 2010s). For the wider study: The study set out to find disease-linked TCR variants by profiling T cell receptor beta repertoires in ankylosing spondylitis patients and healthy donors. Peripheral blood was sampled, and synovial fluid was additionally collected from ankylosing spondylitis patients. The full study cohort comprised approximately 23 ankylosing spondylitis patients and some 100 healthy donors. Results the study describes overall, beyond this receptor: Some motif variants had previously been reported in the synovial fluid and blood of reactive arthritis patients, which suggests shared mechanisms of disease initiation. A TCR beta motif made up of several highly homologous amino acid variants appeared to be characteristic of blood from ankylosing spondylitis patients. The disease-linked clones were reported as significantly enriched in matched synovial fluid samples from ankylosing spondylitis patients. The disease-linked clones showed a CD8+ phenotype and occurred at relatively low frequencies in peripheral blood.

The reads were generated on an Illumina HiSeq 2500. TCR beta libraries were prepared by quantitative 5'-RACE with molecular barcodes. The authors' analysis ran thus. Disease-linked TCR variants were identified with a new computational method built on a probabilistic model of VDJ rearrangement. Clones were called with MiXCR by TCRdb after fastp trimmed the public reads at Q25, and only in-frame beta chains were retained. Rows matching on CDR3 protein sequence are summarized as one entry with the most common DNA and genes. The V and J calls reflect TCRdb's pipeline rather than the authors' work. The sample has a few hundred thousand distinct CDR3 sequences on record, roughly a tenth of them singletons. The ten top clones hold approximately 20% of the sample. The receptor was isolated from a male donor with ankylosing spondylitis or in good health (not recorded which). Input material: blood, either unsorted or a sorted T cell fraction (not recorded which).

The nucleotides read TGTGCCAGCAGCTCGGTACAGGGGGGGGAAGATACGCAGTATTTT. It is translated as CASSSVQGGEDTQYF. The chain was built from TRBV7-3 and TRBJ2-3; the D gene is possibly TRBD1, with 8 bases matching. Including cysteine and phenylalanine, the CDR3 has 15 amino acids. The only DNA kept is the CDR3, 45 bases in frame from the first base. The germline V gene supplies CDR1 SGHTA and CDR2 FQGTGA. V is reduced by 4 bases and J by 5 bases, leaving a spacing of 16 bases between them.